This entry lists 8 T cell receptor beta chains sequenced from one sample in a study of T cells in Graves' hyperthyroidism and ophthalmopathy. Amplified TCR beta CDR3 regions derived from RNA transcripts. The HTBI primer set served for first-round RT-PCR of the TCR CDR3. TCRdb independently ran MiXCR on the multiplex PCR reads; one entry per CDR3 protein. The sample shows hundreds of thousands of distinct CDR3 sequences, about 15% of them seen only once. Sequenced sample: blood. Receptors were obtained from a woman aged 25 to 39 with Graves' hyperthyroidism that later progressed to Graves' ophthalmopathy.

This chain links TRBV7-2 with TRBJ2-3; D is undetermined. CDR3 size: 13 residues. CDR1 is SGHTA and CDR2 is FQGNSA in the germline V gene. In DNA form, the CDR3 reads TGTGTCTTTAAGAGGAGTAGCACAGATACGCAGTATTTT. As protein: CVFKRSSTDTQYF. The full variable domain, its missing parts supplied by reference TRBV7-2 and TRBJ2-3, is GAGVSQSPSNKVTEKGKDVELRCDPISGHTALYWYRQSLGQGLEFLIYFQGNSAPDKSGLPSDRFSAERTGGSVSTLTIQRTQQEDSAVYLCVFKRSSTDTQYFGPGTRLTVL.

This clonotype was seen repeatedly, ten times or more. CDR3 loop: CASSSSSSTYNEQFF. The CDR3 DNA is TGTGCCAGCAGCTCCTCCAGTTCAACCTACAATGAGCAGTTCTTC. The chain recombines TRBV7-2 with TRBJ2-1; D unclear. This CDR3 contains 15 residues. The germline gives CDR1 SGHTA, CDR2 FQGNSA. Trimming stripped 4 bases from V and 2 bases from J, with 12 bases between.

This clonotype was found many times. The chain has TRBV7-9 and TRBJ2-3; 10 nucleotides agree with TRBD2. CDR1 SEHNR and CDR2 FQNEAQ come from the germline V gene (reference sequence). The CDR3 spans 17 residues. Trimming removed 1 base from V and 4 bases from J; junction bases left unmatched: 8. The CDR3 spells CASSLGLGTSASDTQYF. The CDR3 region has the DNA TGTGCCAGCAGCTTAGGTCTCGGGACTAGCGCTTCAGATACGCAGTATTTT.

The chain combines TRBV4-2 with TRBJ1-1; D unresolved. The CDR3 totals 16 residues. In germline, CDR1 is LGHNA, CDR2 YNFKEQ. Trimming cost V 2 bases and J 6 bases, with 19 bases left between them. CDR3 loop: CASSQSFEGRSPEAFF. CDR3 coding DNA: TGTGCCAGCAGCCAATCCTTCGAAGGACGTAGCCCTGAAGCTTTCTTT.

The chain employs TRBV4-2 and TRBJ1-5; D might be TRBD1 (5 bases). The CDR3 contains 15 residues. The germline CDR1 and CDR2 sequences are LGHNA and YNFKEQ. Trimming left V 0 bases short and J 1 base short, with 7 bases between. The CDR3 is CASSQEWGSNQPQHF. The CDR3 coding sequence is TGTGCCAGCAGCCAAGAGTGGGGGAGCAATCAGCCCCAGCATTTT.

The chain links TRBV28 to TRBJ1-3, with 9 bases matching TRBD1. V trimming: 5 bases; J trimming: 8 bases; junction bases outside the gene matches: 7. Germline V CDR1 and CDR2: MDHEN, SYDVKM. The CDR3 totals 14 residues. The CDR3 sequence: CASSPHRGRDTIYF. The CDR3 DNA is TGTGCCAGCAGTCCACACAGGGGGCGAGACACCATATATTTT.

The table lists this clonotype with many counts. The CDR3 reads CASSLGRSYNEQFF. DNA for the CDR3: TGTGCCAGCAGCCTAGGAAGATCCTACAATGAGCAGTTCTTC. This sequence joins TRBV12-3 or TRBV12-4 and TRBJ2-1; D is unresolved. Trimming left V 6 bases short and J 1 base short, with 10 bases between. The CDR3 runs to 14 residues.

This clonotype was seen repeatedly, ten times or more. This rearrangement joins TRBV12-3 or TRBV12-4 to TRBJ2-7, with 7 bases aligning to TRBD2. This CDR3 is built from 15 residues. V was clipped by 2 bases and J by 3 bases; unmatched bases: 7. CDR3 in amino acids: CASSLTASGGYEQYF. The CDR3 DNA reads TGTGCCAGCAGTTTAACGGCTAGCGGAGGCTACGAGCAGTACTTC.